The 21 T cell receptor beta chains given below trace back to one sample, sequenced in a study of technical replicates of blood from a few donors. The protocol was immunoSEQ multiplex PCR, while the TCRdb copy is restricted to in-frame clones and leaves out a portion. The table shows more than 80,000 clones, with approximately 95% occurring only once. The specimen was T cells isolated from PBMCs. The source of these receptors is a human donor in good health.

The rearrangement uses TRBV30 and TRBJ1-1; unclear D gene. Germline assignment: CDR1 GTSNPN and CDR2 SVGIG (reference sequence). V lost 0 bases to trimming and J lost 4 bases, with 9 bases between them. The CDR3 sequence is 13 residues long. DNA for the CDR3: TGTGCCTGGAGTGTAATAGCTTCCACTGAAGCTTTCTTT. Its translation: CAWSVIASTEAFF.

The rearrangement joins TRBV5-1 to TRBJ2-1, with TRBD2 matching over 9 bases. This CDR3 is 18 amino acids long. Losses at the gene ends were 0 bases for V and 0 bases for J; bases not matched to a gene: 7. Germline lookup yields CDR1 SGHRS and CDR2 YFSETQ. CDR3 DNA sequence: TGCGCCAGCAGCTTGGGGCCTCTAGCGGGGAGCTCCTACAATGAGCAGTTCTTC. Translated, it gives CASSLGPLAGSSYNEQFF.

V usage is TRBV29-1 and J usage is TRBJ2-7; TRBD2 aligns across 11 bases. With V trimmed by 1 base and J by 1 base, 3 bases remained unmatched. In germline, CDR1 is SQVTM, CDR2 ANQGSEA. The CDR3 has 15 amino acids. The CDR3 nucleotides read TGCAGCGTTGAAGGGTCTAGCGGGAGGTCCTACGAGCAGTACTTC. Translation gives CSVEGSSGRSYEQYF.

The CDR3 sequence is CASSSEGETQYF. CDR3 coding DNA: TGTGCCAGCAGTTCGGAGGGAGAGACCCAGTACTTC. The J gene is TRBJ2-5, the V gene TRBV6-6, with a tentative D call TRBD2 (6 bases). V was pared by 4 bases and J by 4 bases, with 7 bases between. The CDR3 consists of 12 residues. Germline V CDR1 and CDR2: MNHNY, SVGAGI (reference sequence).

This clone was seen once. The V gene is TRBV29-1, the J gene TRBJ2-3; D might be TRBD2 (5 bases). Trimming took 0 bases from V and 0 from J, leaving 7 bases between them. The CDR3 is 14 amino acids. Germline V CDR1 and CDR2: SQVTM, ANQGSEA. The CDR3 sequence is CSVEEGSSTDTQYF. The DNA of the CDR3 is TGCAGCGTTGAAGAGGGGAGTAGCACAGATACGCAGTATTTT.

V is TRBV13 and J is TRBJ2-7; D perhaps matches TRBD2 (6 bases). The germline gives CDR1 PRHDT, CDR2 FYEKMQ (reference sequence). The CDR3 contains 16 residues. V lost 5 bases and J lost 2, with 19 bases in between. Here the CDR3 DNA reads TGTGCCAGCAGCGTTATTACGAGCGGGCTTCCCTACGAGCAGTACTTC. This encodes CASSVITSGLPYEQYF.

This chain uses TRBV15 with TRBJ1-1; TRBD1 is a possible D gene (5 bases). This CDR3 spans 14 amino acids. Germline CDR1 and CDR2: LNHNV and YYDKDF (reference sequence). V lost 0 bases, J lost 5 bases, and 10 bases lay in between. CDR3 DNA sequence: TGTGCCACCAGCAGAGAGGGGGGGTGGACTGAAGCTTTCTTT. Protein: CATSREGGWTEAFF.

This chain links TRBV19 with TRBJ1-2; weak D call: TRBD1 (5 bases). This CDR3 spans 13 amino acids. CDR1 is LNHDA, CDR2 SQIVND, per germline (reference sequence). V was trimmed by 1 base and J by 8 bases, leaving 11 bases between them. CDR3 DNA sequence: TGTGCCAGTAGTATAGCCCCAGGGCGAGGCTACACCTTC. Residues: CASSIAPGRGYTF.

The chain carries TRBV5-6 and TRBJ2-3; D gene ambiguous. CDR1 SGHDT and CDR2 YYEEEE come from the germline V gene. V was clipped by 2 bases and J by 0 bases, with 10 bases between them. CDR3 length equals 15 residues. CDR3 amino acids: CASSFSGRSTDTQYF. DNA for the CDR3: TGTGCCAGCAGCTTTAGTGGGCGTAGCACAGATACGCAGTATTTT. Full variable domain (missing parts from reference TRBV5-6 and TRBJ2-3): DAGVTQSPTHLIKTRGQQVTLRCSPKSGHDTVSWYQQALGQGPQFIFQYYEEEERQRGNFPDRFSGHQFPNYSSELNVNALLLGDSALYLCASSFSGRSTDTQYFGPGTRLTVL.

V and J are TRBV2 and TRBJ2-1; 7 nucleotides align to TRBD2. CDR1 is SNHLY, CDR2 FYNNEI, per germline. The CDR3 contains 14 residues. Trimming cost V 8 bases and J 9 bases; bases outside gene matches: 13. For the CDR3, the DNA is TGTGCCAGCGTCTTTGAAGGGAGGGCCGGTGAGCAGTTCTTC. Encoded protein: CASVFEGRAGEQFF.

CDR3 protein: CASIGGESSYNEQFF. DNA for the CDR3: TGTGCCAGCATCGGAGGGGAGAGCTCCTACAATGAGCAGTTCTTC. The chain joins TRBV6-1 to TRBJ2-1; D is possibly TRBD2 (6 bases). The CDR3 consists of 15 residues. The V end lost 7 bases, the J end lost 0 bases, and 13 bases lay between the germline ends. In germline, CDR1 is MNHNS, CDR2 SASEGT.

The V and J genes are TRBV2 and TRBJ2-7; TRBD1 might be the D (6 bases). This CDR3 contains 14 residues. Germline V gene lookup returns CDR1 SNHLY and CDR2 FYNNEI. V dropped 3 bases and J dropped 0 bases, with 9 bases sitting between them. The CDR3 DNA is TGTGCCAGCAGTGAGAGGGGGAACTCCTACGAGCAGTACTTC. It codes for CASSERGNSYEQYF.

The chain employs TRBV7-6 and TRBJ2-5, with D hard to call. Trimming stripped 5 bases from V and 4 bases from J, with 8 bases between. There are 12 residues in the CDR3. CDR1 and CDR2 from the germline V gene are SGHVS and FNYEAQ. CDR3 protein: CASSRRGETQYF. In DNA, the CDR3 is TGTGCCAGCAGCCGTCGAGGAGAGACCCAGTACTTC.

This chain links TRBV19 with TRBJ1-5; the D gene is possibly TRBD1 (5 bases). This CDR3 is 12 amino acids long. CDR1 is LNHDA and CDR2 is SQIVND in the germline V gene (reference sequence). Trimming cost V 8 bases and J 6 bases, with 11 bases left between them. CDR3 amino acids: CASAQAGQPQHF. Written as DNA, the CDR3 is TGTGCCAGTGCACAGGCTGGTCAGCCCCAGCATTTT.

The rearrangement joins TRBV25-1 to TRBJ2-3; D ambiguous. Germline V gives CDR1 MGHDK, CDR2 SYGVNS. The V end lost 5 bases, the J end lost 6 bases, and 15 bases lay between the germline ends. This CDR3 is built from 14 residues. CDR3 protein: CASSSASGSDTQYF. CDR3 bases: TGTGCCAGCAGTTCCGCGTCCGGGTCGGATACGCAGTATTTT.

The table lists this clone with a count of one. This rearrangement joins TRBV4-3 to TRBJ2-3; weak D call: TRBD2 (6 bases). CDR1 is LGHNA, CDR2 YSLEER, per germline. V lost 1 base and J lost 0, with 11 bases in between. The CDR3 has 16 amino acids. The CDR3 DNA reads as TGCGCCAGCAGCCAAGGGGACTGGCTTAGCACAGATACGCAGTATTTT. It encodes CASSQGDWLSTDTQYF.

The chain links TRBV7-8 to TRBJ1-4; TRBD1 agrees at 9 bases. In germline, CDR1 is SGHVS, CDR2 FQNEAQ. Trimming at V came to 5 bases and at J to 3 bases, leaving 1 base not matched to a gene. CDR3 length: 14 residues. CDR3 sequence: CASSGTGSNEKLFF. CDR3 DNA sequence: TGTGCCAGCAGCGGGACAGGGTCTAATGAAAAACTGTTTTTT.

The CDR3 region is CASSVDKEYEQYF. CDR3 sequence (DNA): TGTGCCAGCAGTGTGGACAAGGAGTACGAGCAGTACTTC. This chain joins TRBV6-4 and TRBJ2-7, with a weak D call TRBD1 (5 bases). V lost 4 bases and J lost 4, with 11 bases in between. The germline V gene has CDR1 MRHNA and CDR2 SNTAGT. The CDR3 is 13 amino acids.

The chain uses TRBV4-2 and TRBJ2-5, with TRBD2 as a possible D gene (5 bases). The V gene's germline CDR1 is LGHNA and CDR2 YNFKEQ. The length of the CDR3 is 15 residues. V shed 0 bases and J shed 5 bases, with 13 bases lying between them. CDR3: CASSQEVGGLETQYF. DNA of the CDR3: TGTGCCAGCAGCCAAGAAGTAGGCGGGCTGGAGACCCAGTACTTC.

This clone has only one observation. The chain combines TRBV14 with TRBJ2-7; D possibly corresponds to TRBD1 (5 bases). Germline V gene data show CDR1 as SGHDN and CDR2 as FVKESK. V was cut by 4 bases and J by 1 base, with 11 bases left in between. The CDR3 contains 14 residues. The CDR3 sequence is CASSLQRQSYEQYF. For the CDR3, the DNA is TGTGCCAGCAGCCTCCAAAGACAGTCCTACGAGCAGTACTTC. The full variable domain, its missing parts supplied by reference TRBV14 and TRBJ2-7, is EAGVTQFPSHSVIEKGQTVTLRCDPISGHDNLYWYRRVMGKEIKFLLHFVKESKQDESGMPNNRFLAERTGGTYSTLKVQPAELEDSGVYFCASSLQRQSYEQYFGPGTRLTVT.

The V call is TRBV11-3, the J call TRBJ2-2; 16 positions agree with TRBD2. There are 18 residues in the CDR3. Looked up from germline, CDR1 is SGHNT and CDR2 is YENEEA. Unmatched junction bases numbered 9, after V lost 5 bases and J lost 6 bases. In DNA, the CDR3 is TGTGCCAGCAGCAAGGGACTAGCGGGAGGGCCTTTGTCCGGGGAGCTGTTTTTT. Protein: CASSKGLAGGPLSGELFF.